One and the same sample provided the 8 T cell receptor beta chains below, sequenced in a study of naive and memory T cell subsets. Both TRBC1 and TRBC2 were covered by a beta constant-region primer of two equimolar oligonucleotides. Using its own MiXCR run on the UMI-ligation and nested PCR reads, TCRdb lists one record per CDR3 protein. Among approximately 140,000 distinct CDR3 sequences listed, about 17% were seen once. The material sequenced was naive CD4+ T cells from blood. The origin of the receptors is a human donor in good health.

This clonotype has more than one count but fewer than ten. The chain uses TRBV11-2 and TRBJ2-1, with 7 bases fitting TRBD1. The CDR3 length is 15 residues. The V gene's germline CDR1 is SGHAT and CDR2 FQNNGV. The ends lost 5 bases at V and 5 bases at J; junction bases unmatched: 9. The CDR3 protein is CASSTPGQLNNEQFF. CDR3 in DNA: TGTGCCAGCAGCACGCCGGGACAGCTGAACAATGAGCAGTTCTTC.

This clonotype was recorded many times. The chain links TRBV5-4 to TRBJ2-7; a weak D match, TRBD1 (5 bases). CDR3 length: 13 amino acids. The V gene lost 4 bases and the J gene lost 7 bases, with 15 bases spanning the gap. Per germline, CDR1 SGHNT and CDR2 YYREEE (reference sequence). The CDR3 region has the DNA TGTGCCAGCAGCCTGGGGCCGAGAGAGGAGCAGTACTTC. It codes for CASSLGPREEQYF.

In its sample, this clonotype was seen many times. The chain is built from TRBV4-1 and TRBJ2-1, with 12 bases matching TRBD1. The V segment lost 2 bases and the J segment 7 bases; nucleotides outside the gene matches: 6. CDR1 and CDR2 (germline): MGHRA, YSYEKL. The CDR3 is 16 residues long. The CDR3 region has the DNA TGCGCCAGCAGCCAACCCCGGGACAGGGGGCGAAATGAGCAGTTCTTC. It translates to CASSQPRDRGRNEQFF.

This chain links TRBV20-1 with TRBJ2-7; 8 bases line up with TRBD1. The germline V gene encodes CDR1 DFQATT and CDR2 SNEGSKA (reference sequence). CDR3 size: 15 residues. V was pared by 4 bases and J by 4 bases, with 12 bases of the junction left unmatched. The CDR3 nucleotides read TGCAGTGCTAAGGGGCTACCGGGACAGGCGTACGAGCAGTACTTC. Protein: CSAKGLPGQAYEQYF.

Only a few counts were recorded for this clonotype. This rearrangement joins TRBV5-8 to TRBJ1-5; D may be TRBD1 (5 bases). Germline CDR1 and CDR2: SGHTS and YDEGEE. Deletions cut 4 bases from V and 9 bases from J, with 26 bases between. This CDR3 spans 17 amino acids. The CDR3 DNA reads TGTGCCAGCAGCCGGATCGTCGGGGGAACTAGTTTATCGCCCCAGCATTTT. Residues: CASSRIVGGTSLSPQHF.

The rearrangement joins TRBV6-6 to TRBJ1-6; tentative D call: TRBD1 (5 bases). The CDR3 totals 17 residues. CDR1 and CDR2 (germline): MNHNY, SVGAGI (reference sequence). V was cut by 6 bases and J by 5 bases, with 20 bases left in between. As DNA, the CDR3 is TGTGCCAGCAGCTACAGAAGGAACCAGGACAATAATTCACCCCTCCACTTT. The encoded protein is CASSYRRNQDNNSPLHF.

This clonotype was recorded a few times. This sequence joins TRBV4-1 and TRBJ2-7, with 9 positions matching TRBD2. Germline lookup yields CDR1 MGHRA and CDR2 YSYEKL. V was pared by 3 bases and J by 2 bases, with 11 bases of the junction left unmatched. The CDR3 loop spans 17 amino acids. CDR3 region: CASSHLPVLAGPYEQYF. For the CDR3, the DNA is TGCGCCAGCAGCCACCTCCCGGTCCTAGCGGGACCCTACGAGCAGTACTTC.

The table lists this clonotype with a few counts. This chain joins TRBV10-3 and TRBJ1-2; 12 bases line up with TRBD1. Per germline, CDR1 ENHRY and CDR2 SYGVKD. With 7 bases clipped from V and 7 bases from J, the junction kept 13 bases outside the gene matches. CDR3 length equals 16 residues. CDR3 coding DNA: TGTGCCATCACCCGGGACAGGGGGCTTGCTCAAGGTGGCTACACCTTC. This translates into CAITRDRGLAQGGYTF.